Shown below are 20 T cell receptor beta chains from a single sample sequenced in a study of T-cell memory formation after mild COVID-19. TCRdb ran MiXCR on the 5' RACE reads and lists one entry per CDR3 protein. This sample yields more than 80,000 distinct CDR3 sequences, of which about a sixth are seen a single time; 28% belongs to the top ten. What was sequenced was PBMCs or a T cell subset sorted from them (not recorded which). These receptors originate from an adult woman who had mild COVID-19 (a few samples of this study predate the infection). Cell type and time point are not known.

This rearrangement joins TRBV5-6 to TRBJ1-1; 7 positions match TRBD1. With 5 bases clipped from V and 6 bases from J, the junction kept 10 bases outside the gene matches. The germline V gene has CDR1 SGHDT and CDR2 YYEEEE. This CDR3 is 14 amino acids long. The chain's CDR3 is CASSLPQGRAEAFF. The DNA for the CDR3 is TGTGCCAGCAGTCTACCACAGGGGAGAGCTGAAGCTTTCTTT.

The chain combines TRBV13 with TRBJ2-1; 8 bases fit TRBD1. The CDR3 has 11 amino acids. Per germline, CDR1 PRHDT and CDR2 FYEKMQ (reference sequence). The V and J ends lost 5 bases and 14 bases, in that order; junction bases with no gene match: 5. As DNA, the CDR3 is TGTGCCAGCAGCCACTCGGACAGGGAGTTCTTC. Protein: CASSHSDREFF.

This clonotype was observed a few times. The V call is TRBV11-2, the J call TRBJ2-5; 11 bases are a match to TRBD2. Germline CDR1 and CDR2: SGHAT and FQNNGV. V was clipped by 4 bases and J by 5 bases; unmatched bases: 15. There are 18 residues in the CDR3. This CDR3 is CASSSESTSGGSAETQYF. The CDR3, as DNA: TGTGCCAGCAGCTCAGAGTCCACTAGCGGGGGATCTGCGGAGACCCAGTACTTC.

The chain combines TRBV5-5 with TRBJ1-5; no clear D. The germline V and J ends were trimmed by 3 bases and 4 bases, with 11 bases remaining between them. The CDR3 contains 14 residues. Germline V CDR1 and CDR2: SGHKS, YYEKEE (reference sequence). This chain's CDR3 is CASSYTGGNQPQHF. The CDR3 DNA reads TGTGCCAGCAGCTATACGGGAGGTAATCAGCCCCAGCATTTT.

The CDR3 here is CASSLAQYTEAFF. CDR3 bases: TGTGCCAGCAGCTTGGCACAGTACACTGAAGCTTTCTTT. This chain links TRBV7-9 with TRBJ1-1; no clear D. Germline CDR1 is SEHNR and CDR2 is FQNEAQ (reference sequence). The CDR3 has 13 residues. V was clipped by 3 bases and J by 3 bases, with 8 bases between them.

This clonotype was recorded a few times. V and J are TRBV5-6 and TRBJ2-3; possible D gene TRBD1, 6 bases. The CDR3 length is 15 residues. Per the germline V gene, CDR1 is SGHDT and CDR2 is YYEEEE. The ends were cut back, 3 bases at V and 2 bases at J, with 13 bases in the middle. The CDR3 spells CASSSPGHYTDTQYF. Here the CDR3 DNA reads TGTGCCAGCAGCTCACCGGGACATTACACAGATACGCAGTATTTT.

A few counts support this clonotype. The chain recombines TRBV29-1 with TRBJ2-7; D call uncertain. CDR1 is SQVTM, CDR2 ANQGSEA, per germline. The CDR3 has 15 amino acids. V shed 2 bases and J shed 3 bases, with 17 bases lying between them. The CDR3 sequence is CSVEILTTGLYEQYF. CDR3 DNA: TGCAGCGTTGAAATTCTTACTACCGGGCTCTACGAGCAGTACTTC.

Many counts were recorded for this clonotype. The genes are TRBV4-3 and TRBJ2-7; perhaps TRBD2 as D (6 bases). This CDR3 is built from 14 residues. Germline lookup yields CDR1 LGHNA and CDR2 YSLEER. Between the trimmed V and J ends, which lost 0 bases and 12 bases, there was a span of 18 bases. The CDR3 protein is CASSQDGSWGDLYF. In DNA, the CDR3 is TGCGCCAGCAGCCAAGATGGGAGCTGGGGGGATTTGTACTTC.

The chain employs TRBV12-3 or TRBV12-4 and TRBJ2-3; 8 bases are shared with TRBD2. Germline trimming cut 8 bases from V and 2 bases from J; bases unmatched to any gene: 6. This CDR3 has 14 amino acids. CDR3 residues: CASPGLGLTDTQYF. The CDR3 DNA reads as TGTGCCAGCCCGGGACTAGGCCTCACAGATACGCAGTATTTT.

CDR3 in DNA: TGCAGCGTCCCCAGCGGGGGGGCAGGCTACGAGCAGTACTTC. It encodes CSVPSGGAGYEQYF. This chain uses TRBV29-1 with TRBJ2-7; 10 nucleotides match TRBD2. This CDR3 has 14 amino acids. V shed 6 bases, J shed 3 bases, and the junction held 8 bases outside the gene matches. Germline V gene lookup returns CDR1 SQVTM and CDR2 ANQGSEA.

This clonotype was picked up a small number of times. The V gene is TRBV4-1, the J gene TRBJ1-1; D unresolved. This CDR3 spans 14 amino acids. V lost 7 bases to trimming and J lost 3 bases, with 15 bases between them. Looked up from germline, CDR1 is MGHRA and CDR2 is YSYEKL. CDR3 sequence (DNA): TGCGCCAGCAAGAAGACGGGGTCCTACACTGAAGCTTTCTTT. Translated: CASKKTGSYTEAFF.

V is TRBV30 and J is TRBJ2-3; possibly TRBD2 for D (5 bases). The germline gives CDR1 GTSNPN, CDR2 SVGIG (reference sequence). V dropped 0 bases and J dropped 2 bases, with 9 bases sitting between them. The length of the CDR3 is 14 residues. CDR3 sequence (DNA): TGTGCCTGGAGTGTAGCGGAGAACACAGATACGCAGTATTTT. The encoded protein is CAWSVAENTDTQYF.

In this sample, this clonotype turned up a few times. The chain recombines TRBV2 with TRBJ1-4; D gene uncertain. V was clipped by 3 bases and J by 4 bases, with 12 bases between them. The CDR3 covers 15 residues. The germline gives CDR1 SNHLY, CDR2 FYNNEI. The CDR3 loop reads CASSEGGYYNEKLFF. Written as DNA, the CDR3 is TGTGCCAGCAGTGAGGGCGGATATTATAATGAAAAACTGTTTTTT.

In this sample, this clonotype turned up a few times. The chain carries TRBV7-6 and TRBJ2-1, with TRBD2 matching over 13 bases. There are 17 residues in the CDR3. CDR1 and CDR2 from the germline V gene are SGHVS and FNYEAQ. V lost 4 bases to trimming and J lost 5 bases; unmatched junction nucleotides: 8. The CDR3 sequence is CASSSGTSGALHNEQFF. CDR3 DNA sequence: TGTGCCAGCAGCTCGGGGACTAGCGGGGCGCTTCACAATGAGCAGTTCTTC.

The genes are TRBV20-1 and TRBJ1-1; D ambiguous. The CDR3 extends over 11 amino acids. Germline assignment: CDR1 DFQATT and CDR2 SNEGSKA (reference sequence). V lost 4 bases and J 6 bases, leaving 9 bases between the germline ends. CDR3 DNA sequence: TGCAGTGCTATTCCTACGGCTGAAGCTTTCTTT. This codes for CSAIPTAEAFF.

The table lists this clonotype with many counts. The chain joins TRBV29-1 to TRBJ2-1; the D gene is possibly TRBD2 (5 bases). From germline, CDR1 is SQVTM and CDR2 ANQGSEA. The CDR3 totals 14 residues. The V and J ends lost 4 bases and 0 bases respectively, with 10 bases between them. CDR3 in DNA: TGCAGCGTTGTAACGGGGATCTCCTACAATGAGCAGTTCTTC. Its protein product is CSVVTGISYNEQFF.

This rearrangement joins TRBV6-1 to TRBJ1-5; TRBD1 agrees at 10 bases. This CDR3 has 18 residues. With 2 bases clipped from V and 3 bases from J, the junction kept 10 bases outside the gene matches. The germline gives CDR1 MNHNS, CDR2 SASEGT. The CDR3 loop reads CASSESWLGQGFNQPQHF. The CDR3 nucleotides read TGTGCCAGCAGTGAATCGTGGCTGGGACAGGGGTTCAATCAGCCCCAGCATTTT.

This clonotype was seen more than once but under ten times. The rearrangement joins TRBV4-3 to TRBJ2-7; 7 bases fit TRBD1. With V trimmed by 0 bases and J by 5 bases, 13 bases remained unmatched. The CDR3 runs to 17 residues. Germline CDR1 is LGHNA and CDR2 is YSLEER. CDR3 in amino acids: CASSQDGLRDRDDEQYF. CDR3 coding DNA: TGCGCCAGCAGCCAAGACGGGCTTCGTGACAGGGACGACGAGCAGTACTTC.

V is TRBV20-1 and J is TRBJ1-1, with D possibly being TRBD1 (6 bases). The CDR3 spans 17 residues. Germline CDR1 and CDR2: DFQATT and SNEGSKA (reference sequence). V lost 0 bases and J lost 1, with 18 bases in between. CDR3 DNA: TGCAGTGCTAGAGATACTTGGGCAGGGGATGGGAACACTGAAGCTTTCTTT. It translates to CSARDTWAGDGNTEAFF.

The sample holds a few counts of this clonotype. The chain joins TRBV5-1 to TRBJ1-1; 9 nucleotides match TRBD1. Germline lookup yields CDR1 SGHRS and CDR2 YFSETQ. CDR3 length equals 14 residues. With 4 bases clipped from V and 1 base from J, the junction kept 2 bases outside the gene matches. Here the CDR3 DNA reads TGCGCCAGCAGCGGGGGACAGGGGAACACTGAAGCTTTCTTT. Its protein product is CASSGGQGNTEAFF.